This T cell receptor (beta chain) was observed in a study of T cell responses to AZD1222 COVID-19 vaccine. Study-level points and caveats: Repertoires in all cases were sampled only once the peak T cell response had passed. Epitopes outside B.1.351 and B.1.1.7 mutated regions reportedly drew nearly half of spike TCRs. Seropositive status at baseline applied to only six AZD1222 recipients. Spike-wide coverage was observed for vaccine-associated CD4 TCRs, with dominant responses at 160-218 and 743-854.

Measured with immunoSEQ multiplex PCR; TCRdb has only the in-frame clones, and not every one. The top ten clones hold about 8.6% of a sample with about 150,000 clones, 93% of them seen once. To note about this clone: No antigen is known for it.

This sequence originates from an adult in good health. The sequencing here drew on peripheral blood, taken on day 0 of AZD1222 vaccination.

CDR3 sequence reads: CAIGARGDTDTQYF. As DNA, the CDR3 is TGTGCCATCGGGGCTAGGGGTGACACAGATACGCAGTATTTT. V is TRBV10-3 and J is TRBJ2-3, with D perhaps TRBD1 (5 bases). Trimming left V 8 bases short and J 2 bases short, with 14 bases between. This CDR3 region has 14 residues. Germline V gene data show CDR1 as ENHRY and CDR2 as SYGVKD.